The 15 T cell receptor beta chains listed next were all sequenced from one sample in a study of shared clonotypes between healthy human individuals. Repertoires were generated with immunoSEQ multiplex PCR, while TCRdb's copy carries only in-frame clones and drops some. The table has over 400,000 clones, over 70% seen once. Sequencing input: PBMCs. The source is a woman in her forties in good health. Some clones in this sample may be carry-over from other donors' samples.

The V gene is TRBV28, the J gene TRBJ2-5, with 8 bases aligning to TRBD1. Germline V gives CDR1 MDHEN, CDR2 SYDVKM. The CDR3 spans 14 residues. The V and J ends lost 3 bases and 4 bases, in that order; junction bases with no gene match: 4. This CDR3 reads CASSLRTGGETQYF. The CDR3 nucleotides are TGTGCCAGCAGTTTGCGTACAGGGGGAGAGACCCAGTACTTC.

Of note for this clone: A far larger clone is off by one base, so a read error is likely. In the same sample, other DNA sequences code for this CDR3. The chain couples TRBV30 to TRBJ2-2, with D tentatively TRBD1 or TRBD2 (5 bases each). This CDR3 spans 15 amino acids. The germline V gene has CDR1 GTSNPN and CDR2 SVGIG (reference sequence). V lost 2 bases and J lost 6, with 16 bases in between. CDR3 nucleotides: TGTGCCTGGAGTATGACGACGGGGCGTCCCGGGGAGCTGTTTTTT. As protein: CAWSMTTGRPGELFF.

Turning to this clone: A read error likely explains this, since a far larger clone differs by one base. This sample includes further DNA sequences coding for the same CDR3. V and J are TRBV29-1 and TRBJ2-3; 8 bases are a match to TRBD2. The CDR3 contains 13 residues. Germline values: CDR1 SQVTM, CDR2 ANQGSEA. This CDR3 is CSVGGRKTDTQYF. The CDR3 nucleotides read TGCAGCGTGGGCGGGAGGAAGACAGATACGCAGTATTTC.

In its sample, this clone was seen once. The chain is built from TRBV7-3 and TRBJ2-3; 8 bases align to TRBD1. The CDR3 consists of 15 residues. Per germline, CDR1 SGHTA and CDR2 FQGTGA. The ends lost 1 base at V and 6 bases at J; junction bases unmatched: 6. DNA of the CDR3: TGTGCCAGCAGCTTAAGGACAGGGCGGTTGGATACGCAGTATTTT. Amino acid sequence: CASSLRTGRLDTQYF.

This sequence joins TRBV5-4 and TRBJ2-1; 12 nucleotides match TRBD2. V shed 6 bases and J 9 bases; nucleotides not matched to a gene: 1. The germline V gene has CDR1 SGHNT and CDR2 YYREEE (reference sequence). The CDR3 totals 12 residues. CDR3 coding DNA: TGTGCCAGCAAGGGACTAGCGGGTGAGCAGTTCTTC. Residues: CASKGLAGEQFF.

The chain couples TRBV20-1 to TRBJ1-2, with D unclear. Germline assignment: CDR1 DFQATT and CDR2 SNEGSKA (reference sequence). The CDR3 has 11 residues. V was clipped by 1 base and J by 8 bases, with 8 bases between them. The CDR3: CSARGSKGYTF. In DNA form, the CDR3 reads TGCAGTGCTAGAGGGTCAAAAGGCTACACCTTC.

This chain connects TRBV29-1 to TRBJ2-3; 9 bases match TRBD2. This CDR3 has 13 residues. J was trimmed by 6 bases and V by 6 bases; bases with no gene match: 7. Germline CDR1 is SQVTM and CDR2 is ANQGSEA. CDR3 nucleotides: TGCAGCGTCAAGACTAGCGGAGGGGATACGCAGTATTTT. Translated, it gives CSVKTSGGDTQYF.

CDR3 region: CASSLGALYNEQFF. Written as DNA, the CDR3 is TGTGCCAGCAGCTTAGGAGCCCTATACAATGAGCAGTTCTTC. This chain uses TRBV7-9 with TRBJ2-1; D is unresolved. V was clipped by 1 base and J by 4 bases, with 8 bases between them. Germline V gene lookup returns CDR1 SEHNR and CDR2 FQNEAQ (reference sequence). The CDR3 has 14 residues.

This clone was found once. The chain has TRBV30 and TRBJ2-6, with D perhaps TRBD1 or TRBD2 (6 bases each). V was pared by 0 bases and J by 6 bases, with 9 bases between. This CDR3 is built from 14 residues. Germline values: CDR1 GTSNPN, CDR2 SVGIG (reference sequence). The DNA of the CDR3 is TGTGCCTGGAGTGTAGGGGGGAAGGCCAACGTCCTGACTTTC. Its protein is CAWSVGGKANVLTF.

This clone showed up just once. The CDR3 sequence: CASSLPPISGPGVRTEAFF. CDR3 DNA: TGTGCCAGCTCATTACCACCCATATCAGGGCCGGGGGTACGGACTGAAGCTTTCTTT. The chain is built from TRBV18 and TRBJ1-1, with a possible D match to TRBD1 (5 bases). This CDR3 comprises 19 residues. V was shortened by 5 bases and J by 5 bases, with 30 bases between the two germline ends. Germline V lookup: CDR1 KGHSH, CDR2 LQKENI. The complete variable domain, with remaining parts taken from reference TRBV18 and TRBJ1-1, reads NAGVMQNPRHLVRRRGQEARLRCSPMKGHSHVYWYRQLPEEGLKFMVYLQKENIIDESGMPKERFSAEFPKEGPSILRIQQVVRGDSAAYFCASSLPPISGPGVRTEAFFGQGTRLTVV.

This clone was observed once. J is TRBJ1-4 and V is TRBV7-9; D not resolved. The ends were cut back, 4 bases at V and 10 bases at J, with 16 bases in the middle. Germline-derived CDR1 and CDR2 are SEHNR and FQNEAQ (reference sequence). The CDR3 is made up of 14 amino acids. DNA for the CDR3: TGTGCCAGCAGCTCCTTTAGTCTCTCTGGAAAACTGTTTTTT. Its translation is CASSSFSLSGKLFF.

V and J are TRBV15 and TRBJ2-3; 10 bases align to TRBD1. This CDR3 contains 19 residues. CDR1 is LNHNV, CDR2 YYDKDF, per germline (reference sequence). The V segment lost 0 bases and the J segment 4 bases; nucleotides outside the gene matches: 13. For the CDR3, the DNA is TGTGCCACCAGCAGAGATGAGGACAGGGGGAATCCCCCTGCAGATACGCAGTATTTT. Translated: CATSRDEDRGNPPADTQYF.

As to this clone: This may arise from a read error, as a much more abundant clone is one base away. The chain joins TRBV6-1 to TRBJ2-1; TRBD2 matches at 10 bases. Germline CDR1 and CDR2: MNHNS and SASEGT. The CDR3 sequence is 17 residues long. CDR3 in amino acids: CASSEIMLAGVGNVQFF. The CDR3 DNA follows: TGTGCCAGCAGCGAAATTATGCTAGCGGGAGTAGGGAATGTGCAGTTCTTC.

In the case of this clone: The CDR3 does not close with the conserved phenylalanine or tryptophan, likely indicating a read error. Other DNA sequences in this sample translate to the same CDR3. V is TRBV4-2 and J is TRBJ2-7; D is perhaps TRBD1 or TRBD2 (5 bases each). Trimming left V 0 bases short and J 5 bases short, with 17 bases between. The CDR3 has 16 amino acids. Looked up from germline, CDR1 is LGHNA and CDR2 is YNFKEQ. CDR3 sequence (DNA): TGTGCCAGCAGCCAAGACGAGGGGCAGGGCGTAGACGAGCAGTACTTA. Translation gives CASSQDEGQGVDEQYL.

The V gene is TRBV7-2, the J gene TRBJ1-5; D may be TRBD1 (5 bases). The germline V gene has CDR1 SGHTA and CDR2 FQGNSA. The V end was cut by 0 bases, the J end by 6 bases, with 12 bases between. This CDR3 contains 15 residues. The CDR3 spells CASSLAGFGGQPQHF. CDR3 nucleotide sequence: TGTGCCAGCAGCTTAGCGGGGTTTGGGGGTCAGCCCCAGCATTTT.